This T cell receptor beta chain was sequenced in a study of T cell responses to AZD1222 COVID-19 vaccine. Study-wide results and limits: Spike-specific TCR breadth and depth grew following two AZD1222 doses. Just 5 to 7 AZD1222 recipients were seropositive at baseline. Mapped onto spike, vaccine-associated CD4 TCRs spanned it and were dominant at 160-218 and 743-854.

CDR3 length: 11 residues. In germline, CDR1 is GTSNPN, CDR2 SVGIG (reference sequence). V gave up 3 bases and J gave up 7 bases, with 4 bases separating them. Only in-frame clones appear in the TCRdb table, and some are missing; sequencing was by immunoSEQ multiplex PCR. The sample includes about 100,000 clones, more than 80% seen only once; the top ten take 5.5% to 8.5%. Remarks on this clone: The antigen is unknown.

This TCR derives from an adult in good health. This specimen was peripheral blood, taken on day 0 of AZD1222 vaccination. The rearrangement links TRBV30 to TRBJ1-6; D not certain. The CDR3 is CAWRNNSPLHF. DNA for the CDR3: TGTGCCTGGAGAAACAATTCACCCCTCCACTTT.